This TCR beta chain appears in the sequencing data of a study of shared clonotypes between healthy human individuals (TCRdb year 2020). As for the study more broadly: The cohort comprised a couple of women and three men aged 18 to 49 years. For each donor, three plates each were used for CD4 naive and CD4 memory, two plates were used for CD8 naive, and one plate was used for CD8 memory. To estimate repertoire size and how much clonotype sharing occurs between individuals, the study deeply sequenced the blood TCR repertoires of several healthy adults. To increase sequencing depth and limit assay-specific biases, TCR repertoire library preparation and sequencing were carried out by different laboratories using diverse techniques. Leukapheresis yielded between about 0.9 and 8.9 billion PBMCs per donor.

Points the paper makes about the study in general: Compared with non-shared clonotypes, clonotypes shared by all four sorted-subset donors had higher generation probabilities. Rarefaction of sorted-subset datasets indicated incomplete sequencing despite the large sequencing depth. When a handful of donors were compared, the shared fraction of clonotypes was approximately 5% for naive CD4, less than 4% for naive CD8, more than 2% for memory CD4, and around 0.4% for memory CD8. Naive subsets generally had larger estimated clonotype richness than memory subsets. Sampling was restricted to blood, and TCR repertoires in tissue are likely to differ from TCR repertoires in blood. Pairwise subsampling indicated that sequencing depth was expected to affect the degree of clonotype sharing among donors. Because the study included a small number of donors, the genetic and exposure-history diversity represented was limited.

As for this clone: What this receptor recognizes is not known. No base-level quality is on record; no much larger clone is a single base apart.

CD8 naive samples consisted of CD45RO-negative cells that were positively selected for CCR7, yielding a CD45RA+CCR7+ population without TemRA cells. The donors were healthy, HIV-negative adults who had no recently reported acute infections or vaccinations. Every donor was a Caucasian adult living in Nashville, Tennessee, USA. After blood collection by leukapheresis, PBMCs were isolated using Ficoll-Histopaque density gradient centrifugation and then cryopreserved in the vapor phase of liquid nitrogen. Analytical flow cytometry was used to check the purity and quantity of each magnetically sorted T cell population. Genomic DNA was isolated from every sorted fraction and measured by UV absorbance on a Nanodrop 2000c. Using the deep immunoSEQ assay, TCR CDR3 regions were amplified from genomic DNA by multiplex PCR. Extracted genomic DNA from each cell subset was distributed evenly across all wells of several immunoSEQ 96-well plates, and each plate was treated as a replicate. Each replicate PCR for sorted subsets received approximately 220 ng genomic DNA, equal to roughly 30,000 T cell genomes. Purified libraries were measured with a Qubit 3.0 fluorometer, size-checked on a Bioanalyzer 2100, and measured again with the KAPA Library Quantification kit. A separate single-read 150-cycle Illumina NextSeq 550 flow cell was used to sequence each immunoSEQ 96-well plate. Per the authors' processing: Because the immunoSEQ output included only junctional sequences and no quality scores, the filtering could not be the same as the filtering used for full-length reads. Sequences were annotated with PyIR, a Python wrapper for IgBLAST v1.9, and V/J genes and CDR3 were assigned using IMGT germline references. Reads with weak V/J assignments (E-value above 1e-6), missing CDR3, stop codons, out-of-frame junctions, or ambiguous translated residues were removed. V3J clonotypes were defined as sequences sharing the same inferred V gene, J gene, and CDR3 amino acid sequence. Percentage overlap between repertoires was computed as shared unique clonotypes divided by the size of the smaller repertoire. RTK rarefaction, the Chao1 estimator, and Recon v2.1 estimates of unobserved clonotypes were used to assess repertoire richness. For all TCRbeta clonotypes obtained by the gDNA method from a few donors, generation probabilities were computed with OLGA. In TCRdb, the immuneACCESS table is reduced to in-frame sequences with V and J assigned. These tables do not hold every clone; where another copy was compared, an unresolved V gene accounts for under half, and the others remain unexplained. V and J calls and clone size are as listed in that table; D and trimming were resolved from the DNA. In all, the sample holds some 2 million clones, and approximately 94% of those were seen once. Jointly, the top ten make up roughly 1% of the sample.

The CDR3 has 17 amino acids, counting the end cysteine and phenylalanine. Of the read, only the CDR3 DNA is kept; its 51 bases are in frame from base 1. V is shortened by 0 bases, J by 1 base, and the region joining them spans 17 bases. Looking up the germline V gene (reference sequence) yields CDR1 GTSNPN and CDR2 SVGIG. The specimen was naive CD8+ T cells sorted from blood. What the cell subset or site label conveys for this sample: CD45RA+CCR7+. This TCR was sampled from a man aged 18 to 30 in good health. The chain was built from TRBV30 and TRBJ2-3; a weak D assignment points to TRBD2 (6 bases agree). The nucleotide sequence reads as follows: TGTGCCTGGAGTGTACGAGCGGGTCGGTGGGGCACAGATACGCAGTATTTT. It specifies CAWSVRAGRWGTDTQYF.